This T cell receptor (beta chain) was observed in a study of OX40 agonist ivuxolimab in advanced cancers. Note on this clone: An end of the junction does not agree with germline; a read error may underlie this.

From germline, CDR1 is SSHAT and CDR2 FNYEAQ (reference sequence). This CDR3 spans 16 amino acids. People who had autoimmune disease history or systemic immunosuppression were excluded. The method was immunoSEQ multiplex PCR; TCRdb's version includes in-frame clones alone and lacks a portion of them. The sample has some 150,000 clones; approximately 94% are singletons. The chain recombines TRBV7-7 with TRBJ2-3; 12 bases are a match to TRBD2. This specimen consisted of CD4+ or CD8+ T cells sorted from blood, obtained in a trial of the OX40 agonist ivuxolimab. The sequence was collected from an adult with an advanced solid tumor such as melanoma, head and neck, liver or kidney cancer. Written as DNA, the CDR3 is TGTGCTAGCAGCTTAGGACTAGCGGGAAGCACAGATACGCAGTATTTT. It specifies CASSLGLAGSTDTQYF.